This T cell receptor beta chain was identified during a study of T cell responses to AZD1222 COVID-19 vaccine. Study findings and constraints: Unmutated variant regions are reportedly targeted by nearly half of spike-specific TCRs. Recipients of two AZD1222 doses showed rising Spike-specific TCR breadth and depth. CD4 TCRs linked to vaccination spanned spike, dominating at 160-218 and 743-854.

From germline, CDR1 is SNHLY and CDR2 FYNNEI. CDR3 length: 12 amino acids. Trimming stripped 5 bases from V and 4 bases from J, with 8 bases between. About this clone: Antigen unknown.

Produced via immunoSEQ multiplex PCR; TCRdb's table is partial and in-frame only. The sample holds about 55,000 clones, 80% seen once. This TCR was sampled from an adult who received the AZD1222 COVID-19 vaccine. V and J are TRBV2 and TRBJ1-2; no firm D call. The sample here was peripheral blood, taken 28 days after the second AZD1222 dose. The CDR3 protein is CASSFYGYGYTF. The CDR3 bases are TGTGCCAGCAGTTTTTATGGCTATGGCTACACCTTC.